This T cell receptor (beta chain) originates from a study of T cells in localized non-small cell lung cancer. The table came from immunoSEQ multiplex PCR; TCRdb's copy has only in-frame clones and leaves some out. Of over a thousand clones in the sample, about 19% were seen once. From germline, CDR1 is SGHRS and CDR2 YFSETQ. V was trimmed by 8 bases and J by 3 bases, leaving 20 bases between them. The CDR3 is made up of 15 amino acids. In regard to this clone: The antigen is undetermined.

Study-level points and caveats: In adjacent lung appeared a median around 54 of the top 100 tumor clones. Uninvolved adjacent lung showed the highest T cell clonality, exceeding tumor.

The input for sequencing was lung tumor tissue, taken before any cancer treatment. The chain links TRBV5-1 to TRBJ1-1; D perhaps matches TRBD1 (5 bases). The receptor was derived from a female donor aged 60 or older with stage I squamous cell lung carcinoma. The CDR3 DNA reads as TGCGCCAGTTCCTCTCAGGGAGGAGGGCACACTGAAGCTTTCTTT. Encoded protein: CASSSQGGGHTEAFF.